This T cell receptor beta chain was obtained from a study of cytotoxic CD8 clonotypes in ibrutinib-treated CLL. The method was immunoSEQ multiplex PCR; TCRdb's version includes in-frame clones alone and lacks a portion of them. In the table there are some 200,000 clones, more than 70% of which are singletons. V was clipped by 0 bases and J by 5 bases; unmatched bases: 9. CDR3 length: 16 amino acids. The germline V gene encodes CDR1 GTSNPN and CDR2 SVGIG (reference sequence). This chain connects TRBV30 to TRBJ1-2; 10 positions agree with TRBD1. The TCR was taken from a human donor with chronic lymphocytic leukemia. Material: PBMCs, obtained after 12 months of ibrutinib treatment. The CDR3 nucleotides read TGTGCCTGGAGTGTAGCAGGGGACAGGGGCTCTTATGGCTACACCTTC. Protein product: CAWSVAGDRGSYGYTF.